Listed below are T cell receptor beta chains from one sample, sequenced in a study of early T cells in non-severe SARS-CoV-2 infection. TCRdb used MiXCR to reprocess the 5' RACE reads, holding one entry per CDR3 protein. The data contain tens of thousands of distinct CDR3 sequences, less than 15% of them singletons. Sequenced here: whole blood, sampled at baseline. The receptors derive from an adult who was a healthcare worker with PCR-confirmed SARS-CoV-2 infection or an uninfected control (not recorded which). CDR3s include the opening cysteine and the closing phenylalanine or tryptophan. The D gene is left open where the match is weak. Size is stated for part of the rows, as once, few or many counts, or as a class when the clone is expanded.

clone_size	d_call	v_call	j_call	cdr3_nt	cdr3_aa
few	NA	TRBV10-3	TRBJ2-3	TGTGCCACCTCAGTTGAGGGGCCAGATACGCAGTATTTT	CATSVEGPDTQYF
many	NA	TRBV18	TRBJ1-5	TGTGCCAGCTCACCAAACTCCGCTAGCAATCAGCCCCAGCATTTT	CASSPNSASNQPQHF
few	NA	TRBV5-1	TRBJ2-3	TGCGCCAGCAGCGAGTGGACAGAAGGGGATACGCAGTATTTT	CASSEWTEGDTQYF
NA	NA	TRBV11-2	TRBJ2-1	TGTGCCAGCAGCTTTGTGGGGCAGAACAATGAGCAGTTCTTC	CASSFVGQNNEQFF
NA	NA	TRBV7-2	TRBJ2-1	TGTGCCAGCAGCCTCGAGACCCGCATCGAGCAGTTCTTC	CASSLETRIEQFF
few	TRBD1	TRBV6-6	TRBJ1-2	TGTGCCAGCAGCCCCGGGACAGCTAACTATGGCTACACCTTC	CASSPGTANYGYTF
many	NA	TRBV3-1	TRBJ2-7	TGTGCCAGCAGCCAACAATACGAGCAGTACTTC	CASSQQYEQYF
NA	NA	TRBV21-1	TRBJ2-7	TGTGCCAGCAGCATAAGGAGGGACATCTCCTACGAGCAGTACTTC	CASSIRRDISYEQYF
few	NA	TRBV20-1	TRBJ2-7	TGCAGTGCTAGAGACTGGCGACTAGATGGGTACGAGCAGTACTTC	CSARDWRLDGYEQYF
few	NA	TRBV1	TRBJ2-2	TGCACCAGCAGCCACAGGACTAGCGGGAGTCCCGGGGAGCTGTTTTTT	CTSSHRTSGSPGELFF
few	NA	TRBV2	TRBJ2-5	TGTGCCAGCGGAGGGGTAAGCAGGCCTCAAGAGACCCAGTACTTC	CASGGVSRPQETQYF
few	TRBD1	TRBV29-1	TRBJ2-6	TGCAGCGTTGGTGGACAGGGGGAGACTGGGGCCAACGTCCTGACTTTC	CSVGGQGETGANVLTF
NA	NA	TRBV5-6	TRBJ2-5	TGTGCCAGCAGCTTGGTTCTCCGGGAAGGAGAGACCCAGTACTTC	CASSLVLREGETQYF
few	NA	TRBV3-1	TRBJ2-1	TGTGCCAGCAGCCAAGAAAACCGCGTATTGAGTTTCAATGAGCAGTTCTTC	CASSQENRVLSFNEQFF
few	NA	TRBV6-6	TRBJ1-3	TGTGCCACGACAGGCTTCGGAAACACCATATATTTT	CATTGFGNTIYF
few	NA	TRBV4-2	TRBJ1-1	TGTGCCAGCAGCCAAGATCTCGTTGAAGCTTTCTTT	CASSQDLVEAFF
few	NA	TRBV21-1	TRBJ2-7	TGTGCCAGCAGATCCGGCGAGAGGCAGTACTTC	CASRSGERQYF
few	NA	TRBV18	TRBJ1-1	TGTGCCAGCTCACCGTCGCAGGCGATTGAAGCTTTCTTT	CASSPSQAIEAFF
NA	TRBD1	TRBV5-1	TRBJ1-5	TGCGCCAGCAGCTACGGACAGGGGGATCAGCCCCAGCATTTT	CASSYGQGDQPQHF
NA	TRBD1	TRBV5-1	TRBJ2-3	TGCGCCAGCAGCTTGGGGACAGGGTTAAGACCAGGGGCCACAGATACGCAGTATTTT	CASSLGTGLRPGATDTQYF
few	NA	TRBV18	TRBJ1-5	TGTGCCAGCTCACGGGCGGGGGAACCCAATCAGCCCCAGCATTTT	CASSRAGEPNQPQHF
NA	NA	TRBV28	TRBJ2-6	TGTGCCAGCACGGAGGGGGAGCTTTCTGGGGCCAACGTCCTGACTTTC	CASTEGELSGANVLTF
few	NA	TRBV4-1	TRBJ1-1	TGCGCCAGCAGCCAAGTTGTTCACATAGAGAACACTGAAGCTTTCTTT	CASSQVVHIENTEAFF
few	TRBD1	TRBV18	TRBJ2-1	TGTGCCAGCTCAGCGGGACAGGGGATCTATGAGCAGTTCTTC	CASSAGQGIYEQFF
few	TRBD1	TRBV6-1	TRBJ2-1	TGTGCCAGCAGAGAGACAGGGGGCTCCTACAATGAGCAGTTCTTC	CASRETGGSYNEQFF
many	NA	TRBV5-8	TRBJ1-1	TGTGCCAGCAGCTCCAGGGGCAGCGTGGTGGACACTGAAGCTTTCTTT	CASSSRGSVVDTEAFF
once	NA	TRBV27	TRBJ1-1	TGTGCCAGCAGTTTATCGACACCTACAGTGAACACTGAAGCTTTCTTT	CASSLSTPTVNTEAFF
few	TRBD2	TRBV4-1	TRBJ2-7	TGCGCCAGCAGCCAATTGGGACTAGCGGGAGCCGAGCAGTACTTC	CASSQLGLAGAEQYF
NA	NA	TRBV12-3/TRBV12-4	TRBJ2-3	TGTGCCAGCAGTTTAAGGGACAGCACAGATACGCAGTATTTT	CASSLRDSTDTQYF
many	TRBD1	TRBV28	TRBJ2-2	TGTGCCAGCAGTGGACAGGGGGCTAACACCGGGGAGCTGTTTTTT	CASSGQGANTGELFF
NA	TRBD2	TRBV6-5	TRBJ2-3	TGTGCCAGCAGTTACTCGATGTCCAGCGGGGCTACGCAGTATTTT	CASSYSMSSGATQYF
NA	TRBD2	TRBV3-1	TRBJ2-7	TGTGCCAGCAGCCGAGCCGGGACTAGCGGGGTCTGGGAGCAGTACTTC	CASSRAGTSGVWEQYF
NA	TRBD1	TRBV19	TRBJ1-4	TGTGCCAGCAGGTACGGGACAGCGGATGAAAAACTGTTTTTT	CASRYGTADEKLFF
many	NA	TRBV11-2	TRBJ2-5	TGTGCCAGCAGCTCCCAGGGTGGTCGGCGCAACGGGGAGACCCAGTACTTC	CASSSQGGRRNGETQYF
few	TRBD1	TRBV19	TRBJ2-3	TGTGCCAGTAGTACACCCGGGACAGGGGGGACAGATACGCAGTATTTT	CASSTPGTGGTDTQYF
many	NA	TRBV19	TRBJ2-2	TGTGCCAGTAGACCAGACCCAATCAGCGGGGAGCTGTTTTTT	CASRPDPISGELFF
few	NA	TRBV28	TRBJ2-2	TGTGCCAGCAGATTCACAGTGTCTGCGAACACCGGGGAGCTGTTTTTT	CASRFTVSANTGELFF
many	NA	TRBV5-1	TRBJ1-1	TGCGCCAGCAGCTTCCGGGAGATGAACACTGAAGCTTTCTTT	CASSFREMNTEAFF
many	NA	TRBV18	TRBJ2-2	TGTGCCAGCTCCCGAACACTCACCGGGGAGCTGTTTTTT	CASSRTLTGELFF
NA	NA	TRBV7-6	TRBJ1-4	TGTGCCAGCAGCTTAGACCGGGGGGCAAATGAAAAACTGTTTTTT	CASSLDRGANEKLFF